The 17 T cell receptor beta chains below were found in one sample sequenced in a study of T cells after posttransplantation cyclophosphamide. Busulfan-fludarabine conditioning, marrow transplant, and cyclophosphamide on days +3 and +4 were administered. Sequencing used immunoSEQ multiplex PCR; TCRdb keeps in-frame clones, though not all of them. The sample yields under 20,000 clones, without any singletons. This specimen was PBMCs, taken after allogeneic stem cell transplant with posttransplant cyclophosphamide. The receptor source for this set is a female patient between 30 and 45 years old who received an allogeneic stem cell transplant from a related donor, was CMV-positive, and had no GVHD. Some T cells may possibly be graft donor cells.

This clone was recorded at least ten times. The chain is built from TRBV27 and TRBJ1-2; no reliable D call. Trimming shortened V by 2 bases and J by 6 bases, and 19 bases separated the two germline ends. Germline lookup yields CDR1 MNHEY and CDR2 SMNVEV (reference sequence). This CDR3 contains 16 residues. CDR3 in DNA: TGTGCCAGCAGTTTAGTGGGAGGGAACTATCTTCATGGCTACACCTTC. It is translated as CASSLVGGNYLHGYTF.

This clone was seen repeatedly, ten times or more. The rearrangement uses TRBV6-5 and TRBJ1-2, with D perhaps matching TRBD1 (6 bases). CDR3 length: 14 residues. V was shortened by 2 bases and J by 2 bases, with 9 bases between the two germline ends. CDR1 MNHEY and CDR2 SVGAGI come from the germline V gene. CDR3: CASSYLGQNYGYTF. CDR3 nucleotide sequence: TGTGCCAGCAGTTACCTCGGACAGAACTATGGCTACACCTTC.

As concerns this clone: This may arise from a read error, as a much more abundant clone is one base away. The chain is built from TRBV7-9 and TRBJ2-5; tentatively, D is TRBD2 (5 bases). The last part of the DNA fits TRBJ2-7 better; the J call may be wrong. The CDR3 contains 14 residues. The germline V gene encodes CDR1 SEHNR and CDR2 FQNEAQ (reference sequence). CDR3 loop: CASSLSGNSYEQYF. The CDR3 region has the DNA TGTGCCAGCAGCTTAAGCGGCAACTCCTACGAGCAGTACTTC.

In its sample, this clone was seen many times. The chain couples TRBV30 to TRBJ1-3, with D possibly matching TRBD1 (6 bases). There are 13 residues in the CDR3. V shed 0 bases and J shed 7 bases, with 10 bases lying between them. CDR1 and CDR2 from the germline V gene are GTSNPN and SVGIG (reference sequence). CDR3 in amino acids: CAWSVQGGNTIYF. In nucleotides, the CDR3 is TGTGCCTGGAGTGTACAGGGAGGGAACACCATATATTTT.

This clone was detected ten times or more. The V call is TRBV18, the J call TRBJ2-1; D is perhaps TRBD2 (6 bases). V was trimmed by 3 bases and J by 1 base, leaving 10 bases between them. Looked up from germline, CDR1 is KGHSH and CDR2 is LQKENI. The CDR3 runs 15 residues. The CDR3 nucleotides read TGTGCCAGCTCACCGGGGCGGGGATCCTACAATGAGCAGTTCTTC. It is translated as CASSPGRGSYNEQFF.

This clone was seen many times. V and J are TRBV14 and TRBJ2-6, with unresolved D. Germline V gene sequence: CDR1 SGHDN, CDR2 FVKESK. CDR3 length: 18 amino acids. With 4 bases removed from V and 0 bases from J, the gap between germline ends came to 16 bases. Here the CDR3 reads CASSPLPRQTSGANVLTF. Written as DNA, the CDR3 is TGTGCCAGCAGCCCTTTACCCAGGCAAACCTCTGGGGCCAACGTCCTGACTTTC. The full variable domain, in which reference TRBV14 and TRBJ2-6 provide the parts outside the CDR3, is EAGVTQFPSHSVIEKGQTVTLRCDPISGHDNLYWYRRVMGKEIKFLLHFVKESKQDESGMPNNRFLAERTGGTYSTLKVQPAELEDSGVYFCASSPLPRQTSGANVLTFGAGSRLTVL.

This clone showed up many times. V is TRBV28 and J is TRBJ2-3; a weak D match, TRBD1 (6 bases). Germline assignment: CDR1 MDHEN and CDR2 SYDVKM. V lost 4 bases to trimming and J lost 0 bases, with 11 bases between them. The CDR3 sequence is 15 residues long. The CDR3 here is CASSWTVTSTDTQYF. In DNA form, the CDR3 reads TGTGCCAGCAGTTGGACAGTTACTAGCACAGATACGCAGTATTTT.

This clone was found many times. CDR3 DNA: TGTGCCAGCTCACCCCGGCGGGACAGCCAAGAGACCCAGTACTTC. The encoded protein is CASSPRRDSQETQYF. This rearrangement joins TRBV18 to TRBJ2-5; TRBD1 might be the D (7 bases). This CDR3 comprises 15 residues. Germline V gene data show CDR1 as KGHSH and CDR2 as LQKENI. Trimming removed 3 bases at V and 1 base at J, with 12 bases between.

The sample holds many counts of this clone. The chain recombines TRBV5-6 with TRBJ2-1; D call uncertain. With 1 base removed from V and 0 bases from J, the gap between germline ends came to 8 bases. The germline V gene has CDR1 SGHDT and CDR2 YYEEEE. There are 15 residues in the CDR3. This CDR3 reads CASSLSPGSYNEQFF. The CDR3 DNA reads TGTGCCAGCAGCTTGTCCCCAGGCTCCTACAATGAGCAGTTCTTC.

Ten or more counts support this clone. This chain uses TRBV7-4 with TRBJ1-5; D possibly corresponds to TRBD1 (6 bases). CDR3 length equals 19 residues. Trimming cost V 1 base and J 11 bases, with 30 bases left between them. CDR1 and CDR2 (germline): SGHVT, SQSDAQ. In DNA form, the CDR3 reads TGTGCCAGCAGCTTAGTCAGTTCCGGTCGGGGGGCAAACGCGTTAGCCCAGCATTTT. Protein product: CASSLVSSGRGANALAQHF. The full variable domain, completed using reference TRBV7-4 and TRBJ1-5, is GAGVSQSPRYKVAKRGRDVALRCDSISGHVTLYWYRQTLGQGSEVLTYSQSDAQRDKSGRPSGRFSAERPERSVSTLKIQRTEQGDSAVYLCASSLVSSGRGANALAQHFGDGTRLSIL.

This clone came up many times. This sequence joins TRBV9 and TRBJ1-6; 9 nucleotides line up with TRBD1. The germline V gene has CDR1 SGDLS and CDR2 YYNGEE. V shed 1 base, J shed 10 bases, and the junction held 12 bases outside the gene matches. The CDR3 has 17 residues. CDR3 DNA: TGTGCCAGCAGCGTAACCGGGACAGGGAGCAGCATGTCACCCCTCCACTTT. It yields the protein CASSVTGTGSSMSPLHF.

This clone was observed many times. V is TRBV15 and J is TRBJ2-1, with D unresolved. The V end lost 5 bases, the J end lost 8 bases, and 16 bases lay between the germline ends. This CDR3 spans 14 amino acids. Germline V gene data show CDR1 as LNHNV and CDR2 as YYDKDF (reference sequence). The DNA for the CDR3 is TGTGCCACCAGCCTTGTCGCAATAGCCTATGAGCAGTTCTTC. This encodes CATSLVAIAYEQFF. Combining the CDR3 with reference TRBV15 and TRBJ2-1 gives the whole variable domain DAMVIQNPRYQVTQFGKPVTLSCSQTLNHNVMYWYQQKSSQAPKLLFHYYDKDFNNEADTPDNFQSRRPNTSFCFLDIRSPGLGDTAMYLCATSLVAIAYEQFFGPGTRLTVL.

By sample fraction, this clone is medium-sized. The rearrangement uses TRBV7-3 and TRBJ2-1; possibly TRBD2 for D (6 bases). Germline CDR1 is SGHTA and CDR2 is FQGTGA. The V and J ends lost 0 bases and 8 bases respectively, with 11 bases between them. This CDR3 has 14 amino acids. The CDR3 reads CASSLTVADDEQFF. Here the CDR3 DNA reads TGTGCCAGCAGCTTAACGGTAGCGGATGATGAGCAGTTCTTC.

At least ten counts were recorded for this clone. This sequence joins TRBV14 and TRBJ2-7; D is undetermined. Trimming left V 4 bases short and J 4 bases short, with 14 bases between. This CDR3 has 14 amino acids. Germline lookup yields CDR1 SGHDN and CDR2 FVKESK. CDR3 DNA sequence: TGTGCCAGCAGCCCGAGACTGCAAGGATACGAGCAGTACTTC. Translated, it gives CASSPRLQGYEQYF.

The table lists this clone with many counts. A junction boundary mismatches the germline segment, possibly from a read error. The chain employs TRBV5-1 and TRBJ2-3; TRBD2 matches 13 bases. From germline, CDR1 is SGHRS and CDR2 YFSETQ. The CDR3 loop spans 18 amino acids. The CDR3 is CASSPGPQGLAGAASRPF. As DNA, the CDR3 is TGCGCCAGCAGCCCCGGACCGCAAGGACTAGCGGGAGCCGCGTCCCGCCCTTTT.

Ten or more counts support this clone. The rearrangement links TRBV15 to TRBJ1-5; D not certain. V was clipped by 8 bases and J by 4 bases, with 18 bases between them. The germline V gene has CDR1 LNHNV and CDR2 YYDKDF (reference sequence). The CDR3 length is 15 residues. CDR3 loop: CATQRAGRRNQPQHF. The DNA for the CDR3 is TGTGCCACCCAAAGAGCCGGGAGGCGGAATCAGCCCCAGCATTTT.

Many counts were recorded for this clone. The rearrangement links TRBV9 to TRBJ2-5, with D possibly being TRBD2 (5 bases). This CDR3 is 14 amino acids long. From germline, CDR1 is SGDLS and CDR2 YYNGEE. Trimming removed 0 bases from V and 5 bases from J, with 11 bases in between. CDR3 residues: CASSVGGVSETQYF. The DNA for the CDR3 is TGTGCCAGCAGCGTAGGGGGAGTTTCGGAGACCCAGTACTTC. Together with reference TRBV9 and TRBJ2-5, the CDR3 gives the full variable domain: DSGVTQTPKHLITATGQRVTLRCSPRSGDLSVYWYQQSLDQGLQFLIQYYNGEERAKGNILERFSAQQFPDLHSELNLSSLELGDSALYFCASSVGGVSETQYFGPGTRLLVL.